This TCR beta chain was documented in a study of cytomegalovirus exposure and HLA in healthy donors. Whole-study findings and limits: TCR beta chain V- and J-gene trimming was linked, in a later analysis, to a missense variant in DCLRE1C. Presence/absence analyses took donor sequencing depth as roughly uniform. One cluster of highly shared sequence variants probably arose as a sequencing artifact.

V shed 5 bases, J shed 6 bases, and the junction held 14 bases outside the gene matches. CDR3 length: 17 residues. Germline assignment: CDR1 SGHAT and CDR2 FQNNGV. Points on this clone: Its matching antigen is unknown.

The PCR was carried out with 60 Vbeta primers and 13 Jbeta primers. TCRdb's table, derived via immunoSEQ multiplex PCR, lists solely in-frame clones and lacks some. The sample lists 150,000 to 200,000 clones; around 84% were seen once. The clonotype was recovered from a man younger than 35 in good health and CMV-seronegative. The chain is built from TRBV11-2 and TRBJ1-4; 8 nucleotides match TRBD1. Sequenced: PBMCs. CDR3 sequence: CASSVGQAAGGDEKLFF. In nucleotides, the CDR3 is TGTGCCAGCAGCGTGGGACAGGCCGCGGGAGGGGATGAAAAACTGTTTTTT.